This TCR beta chain stems from a study of blood T cell repertoires in COVID-19. Study at large: The United States, Italy and Spain were the sources of the acute and convalescent COVID-19 samples. Nucleic acid was either cDNA or gDNA, and it came from T cells, B-cell-depleted T cells, or PBMCs.

Trimming left V 2 bases short and J 10 bases short, with 13 bases between. Germline V gives CDR1 SGHDT, CDR2 YYEEEE. This CDR3 contains 14 residues. Authors' processing steps: How many nucleated cells were present was estimated from reference gene primer amplification. The method was immunoSEQ multiplex PCR; TCRdb's version includes in-frame clones alone and lacks a portion of them. The V and J calls and clone size were taken over from that table, and D and trimming were inferred from the DNA. The table has 100,000 or so clones, less than 80% seen once; the top ten hold 20%. This receptor was obtained from a man in his 70s with active or convalescent COVID-19. Sequencing was carried out using peripheral blood. V usage is TRBV5-6 and J usage is TRBJ1-6, with a tentative D call TRBD1 (5 bases). The CDR3 is CASSFPREQSPLHF. In DNA, the CDR3 is TGTGCCAGCAGCTTTCCCAGGGAACAATCACCCCTCCACTTT.